This entry features one T cell receptor (beta chain) sequence. What it binds is unknown. This was a survey-level run. Sequencing was performed with immunoSEQ multiplex PCR; in TCRdb, only in-frame clones are kept and a portion is missing. The table lists more than 90,000 clones, roughly 70% of them singletons, with about 2.1% in the top ten. The ends lost 4 bases at V and 4 bases at J; junction bases unmatched: 12. CDR1 and CDR2 from the germline V gene are SGHRS and YFSETQ. The CDR3 spans 17 residues. The data are from a study of fetal regulatory T cell absence and autoimmunity. On the study more broadly: The IPEX patients lacked clinical diabetes but had exocrine pancreas autoimmunity. Study observations and caveats: Oligoclonal TCR enrichment in pancreas over cord blood reached over 80-fold for some clones. In IPEX syndrome, oligoclonal enrichment was read as supporting prenatal antigen-driven autoimmunity in the pancreas.

The chain links TRBV5-1 to TRBJ1-2; 11 bases line up with TRBD1. Material for sequencing was pancreas tissue. The sequence was obtained from a male donor with IPEX syndrome. The CDR3 DNA reads TGCGCCAGCAGCCACGACACCGGGACAGGGGGGATCTATGGCTACACCTTC. This codes for CASSHDTGTGGIYGYTF. The full variable domain, completed using reference TRBV5-1 and TRBJ1-2, is KAGVTQTPRYLIKTRGQQVTLSCSPISGHRSVSWYQQTPGQGLQFLFEYFSETQRNKGNFPGRFSGRQFSNSRSEMNVSTLELGDSALYLCASSHDTGTGGIYGYTFGSGTRLTVV.